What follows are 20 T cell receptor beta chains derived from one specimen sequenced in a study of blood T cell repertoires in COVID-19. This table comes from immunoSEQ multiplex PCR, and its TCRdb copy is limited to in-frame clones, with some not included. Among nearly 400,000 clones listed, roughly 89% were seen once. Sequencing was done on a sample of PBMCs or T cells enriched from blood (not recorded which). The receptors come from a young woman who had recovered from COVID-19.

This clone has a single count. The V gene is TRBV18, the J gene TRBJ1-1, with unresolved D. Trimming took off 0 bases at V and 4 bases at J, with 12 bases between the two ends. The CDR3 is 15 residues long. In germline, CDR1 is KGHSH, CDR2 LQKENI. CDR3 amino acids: CASSPPTRVGTEAFF. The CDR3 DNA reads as TGTGCCAGCTCACCACCAACGCGGGTTGGCACTGAAGCTTTCTTT.

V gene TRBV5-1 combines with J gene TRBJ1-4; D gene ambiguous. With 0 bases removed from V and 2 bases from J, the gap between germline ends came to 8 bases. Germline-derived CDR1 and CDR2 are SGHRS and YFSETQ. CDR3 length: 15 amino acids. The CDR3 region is CASSLGAITNEKLFF. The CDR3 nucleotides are TGCGCCAGCAGCTTGGGGGCGATCACTAATGAAAAACTGTTTTTT. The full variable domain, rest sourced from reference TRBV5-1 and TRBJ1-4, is KAGVTQTPRYLIKTRGQQVTLSCSPISGHRSVSWYQQTPGQGLQFLFEYFSETQRNKGNFPGRFSGRQFSNSRSEMNVSTLELGDSALYLCASSLGAITNEKLFFGSGTQLSVL.

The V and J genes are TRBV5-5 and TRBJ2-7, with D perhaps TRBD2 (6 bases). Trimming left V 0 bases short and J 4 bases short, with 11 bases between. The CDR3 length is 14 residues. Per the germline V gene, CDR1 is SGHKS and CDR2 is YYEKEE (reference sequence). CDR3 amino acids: CASSLGGGQYEQYF. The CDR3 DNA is TGTGCCAGCAGCTTGGGGGGAGGCCAATACGAGCAGTACTTC.

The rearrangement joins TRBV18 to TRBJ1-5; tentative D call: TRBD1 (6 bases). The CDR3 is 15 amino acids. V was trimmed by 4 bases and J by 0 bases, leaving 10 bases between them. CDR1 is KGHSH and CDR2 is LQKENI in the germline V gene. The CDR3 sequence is CASSRRTDSNQPQHF. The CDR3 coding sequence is TGTGCCAGCTCACGCCGGACAGATAGCAATCAGCCCCAGCATTTT.

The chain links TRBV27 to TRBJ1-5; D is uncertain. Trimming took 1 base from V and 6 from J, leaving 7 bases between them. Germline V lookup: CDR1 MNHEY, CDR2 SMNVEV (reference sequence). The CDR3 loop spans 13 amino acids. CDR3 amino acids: CASSLFWLQPQHF. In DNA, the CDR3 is TGTGCCAGCAGTTTATTTTGGCTTCAGCCCCAGCATTTT.

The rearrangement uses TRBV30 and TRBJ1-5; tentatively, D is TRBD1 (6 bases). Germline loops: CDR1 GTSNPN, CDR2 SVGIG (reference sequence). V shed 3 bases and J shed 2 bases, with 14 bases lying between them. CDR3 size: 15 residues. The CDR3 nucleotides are TGTGCCTGGAGAATGGGAGGGGGAGGCAATCAGCCCCAGCATTTT. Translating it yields CAWRMGGGGNQPQHF.

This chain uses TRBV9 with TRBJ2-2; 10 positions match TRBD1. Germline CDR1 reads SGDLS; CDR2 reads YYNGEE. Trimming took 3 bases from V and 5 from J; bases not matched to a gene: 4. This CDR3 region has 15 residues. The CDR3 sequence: CASSERDRGTGELFF. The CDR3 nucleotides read TGTGCCAGCAGCGAAAGGGACAGGGGTACCGGGGAGCTGTTTTTT.

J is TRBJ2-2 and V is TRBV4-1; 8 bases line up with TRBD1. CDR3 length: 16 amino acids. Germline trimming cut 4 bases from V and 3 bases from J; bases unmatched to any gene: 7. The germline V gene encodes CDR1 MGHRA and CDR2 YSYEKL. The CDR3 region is CASSPDRGGDTGELFF. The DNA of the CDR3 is TGCGCCAGCAGCCCTGACAGGGGAGGTGACACCGGGGAGCTGTTTTTT.

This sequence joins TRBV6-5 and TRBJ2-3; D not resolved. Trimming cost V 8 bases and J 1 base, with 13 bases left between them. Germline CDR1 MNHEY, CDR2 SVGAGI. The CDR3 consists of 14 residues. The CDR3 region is CASALAQGTDTQYF. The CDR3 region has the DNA TGTGCCAGCGCCCTTGCCCAGGGCACAGATACGCAGTATTTT.

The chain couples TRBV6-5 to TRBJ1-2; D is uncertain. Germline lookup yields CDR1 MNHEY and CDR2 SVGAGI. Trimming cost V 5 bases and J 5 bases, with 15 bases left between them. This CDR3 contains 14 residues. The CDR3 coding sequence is TGTGCCAGCAGTCCCCAGTCCCAAATATATGGCTACACCTTC. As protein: CASSPQSQIYGYTF.

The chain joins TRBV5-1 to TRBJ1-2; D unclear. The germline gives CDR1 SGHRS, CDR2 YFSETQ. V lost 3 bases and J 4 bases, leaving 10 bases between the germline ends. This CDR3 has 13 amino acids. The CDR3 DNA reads TGCGCCAGCAGCTCGGGGAGACTCTATGGCTACACCTTC. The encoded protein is CASSSGRLYGYTF.

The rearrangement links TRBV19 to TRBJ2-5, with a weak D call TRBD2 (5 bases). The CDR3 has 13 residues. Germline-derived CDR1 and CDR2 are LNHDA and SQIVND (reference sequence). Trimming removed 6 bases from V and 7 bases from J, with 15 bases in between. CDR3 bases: TGTGCCAGTAGCCCCCGGGATGTCGGGACCCAGTACTTC. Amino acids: CASSPRDVGTQYF.

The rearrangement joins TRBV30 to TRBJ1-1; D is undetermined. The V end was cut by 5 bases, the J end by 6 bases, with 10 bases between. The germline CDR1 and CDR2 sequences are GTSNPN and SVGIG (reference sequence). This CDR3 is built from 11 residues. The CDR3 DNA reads TGTGCCTGGTTGGATGAGGCTGAAGCTTTCTTT. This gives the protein CAWLDEAEAFF.

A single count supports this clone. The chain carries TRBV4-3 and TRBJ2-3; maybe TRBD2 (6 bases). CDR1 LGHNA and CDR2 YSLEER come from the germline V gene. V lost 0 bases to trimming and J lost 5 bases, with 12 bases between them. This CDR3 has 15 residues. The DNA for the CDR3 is TGCGCCAGCAGCCAAGAGGGCGCTAGCGAAGATACGCAGTATTTT. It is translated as CASSQEGASEDTQYF.

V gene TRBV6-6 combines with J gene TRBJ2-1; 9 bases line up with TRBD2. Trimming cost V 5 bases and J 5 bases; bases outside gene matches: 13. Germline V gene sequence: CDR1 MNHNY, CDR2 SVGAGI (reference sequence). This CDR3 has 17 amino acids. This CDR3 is CASSRYLTSGTNNEQFF. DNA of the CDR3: TGTGCCAGCAGTCGGTATCTGACTAGCGGAACCAACAATGAGCAGTTCTTC.

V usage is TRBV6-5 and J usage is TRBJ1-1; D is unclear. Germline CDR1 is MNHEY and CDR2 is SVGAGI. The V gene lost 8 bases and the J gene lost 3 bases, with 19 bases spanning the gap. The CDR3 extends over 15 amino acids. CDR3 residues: CASAQLGGGYTEAFF. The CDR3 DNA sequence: TGTGCCAGCGCCCAGCTAGGAGGAGGATACACTGAAGCTTTCTTT.

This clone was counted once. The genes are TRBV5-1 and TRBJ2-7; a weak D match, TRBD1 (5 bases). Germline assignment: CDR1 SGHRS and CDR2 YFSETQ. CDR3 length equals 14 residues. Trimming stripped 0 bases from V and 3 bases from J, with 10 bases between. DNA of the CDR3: TGCGCCAGCAGCTTGGCCTCGACAGACTACGAGCAGTACTTC. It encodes CASSLASTDYEQYF.

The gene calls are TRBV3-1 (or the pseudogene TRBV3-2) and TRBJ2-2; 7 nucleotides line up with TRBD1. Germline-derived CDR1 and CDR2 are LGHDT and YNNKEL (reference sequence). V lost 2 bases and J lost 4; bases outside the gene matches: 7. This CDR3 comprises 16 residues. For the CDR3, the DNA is TGTGCCAGCAGCCAATCCGGGACAGCCATCACCGGGGAGCTGTTTTTT. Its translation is CASSQSGTAITGELFF.

The CDR3 sequence: CASSWQEDYNEQFF. In DNA, the CDR3 is TGCGCCAGCAGCTGGCAGGAAGACTACAATGAGCAGTTCTTC. V usage is TRBV5-1 and J usage is TRBJ2-1, with D hard to call. The V gene lost 3 bases and the J gene lost 3 bases, with 10 bases spanning the gap. This CDR3 is built from 14 residues. Germline V gene lookup returns CDR1 SGHRS and CDR2 YFSETQ.

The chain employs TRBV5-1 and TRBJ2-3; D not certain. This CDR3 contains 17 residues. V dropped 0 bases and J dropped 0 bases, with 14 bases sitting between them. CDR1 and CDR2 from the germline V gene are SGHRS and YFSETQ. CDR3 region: CASSLAVDTQSTDTQYF. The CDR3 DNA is TGCGCCAGCAGCTTGGCCGTAGACACTCAAAGCACAGATACGCAGTATTTT. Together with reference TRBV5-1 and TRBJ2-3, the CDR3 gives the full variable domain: KAGVTQTPRYLIKTRGQQVTLSCSPISGHRSVSWYQQTPGQGLQFLFEYFSETQRNKGNFPGRFSGRQFSNSRSEMNVSTLELGDSALYLCASSLAVDTQSTDTQYFGPGTRLTVL.